This record concerns one T cell receptor beta chain sequence. This specimen belongs to a study of T cell changes during pregnancy in multiple sclerosis. Some clones are missing from TCRdb's copy, which holds only in-frame ones; the method was immunoSEQ multiplex PCR. Of 70,000 to 95,000 clones in the sample, 90% to 95% were seen once. The CDR3 runs to 14 residues. Germline lookup yields CDR1 SGHTA and CDR2 FQGNSA. Trimming removed 2 bases from V and 6 bases from J, with 12 bases in between. The gene calls are TRBV7-2 and TRBJ2-3; maybe TRBD2 (6 bases). The origin of this receptor is a female donor with multiple sclerosis, enrolled in a pregnancy study. Sequences were derived from peripheral blood, sampled in the third trimester of pregnancy. CDR3 protein: CASSLLPGVDTQYF. For the CDR3, the DNA is TGTGCCAGCAGCTTATTGCCGGGAGTCGATACGCAGTATTTT. Based on the CDR3 plus reference TRBV7-2 and TRBJ2-3, the full variable domain is GAGVSQSPSNKVTEKGKDVELRCDPISGHTALYWYRQSLGQGLEFLIYFQGNSAPDKSGLPSDRFSAERTGGSVSTLTIQRTQQEDSAVYLCASSLLPGVDTQYFGPGTRLTVL.